This T cell receptor beta chain was captured in a study of blood T cell repertoires in COVID-19. The overall study: PBMCs, B-cell-depleted T cells, or T cells provided the cDNA or gDNA that made up the material.

As handled by the study authors: For nucleated cells, counts were estimated from reference gene primer amplification. TCRdb's table, derived via immunoSEQ multiplex PCR, lists solely in-frame clones and lacks some. The D gene and trimming were derived from the DNA, and the V and J assignments and clone size from that table. The sample records tens of thousands of clones, 82% being singletons. There are 16 residues in the CDR3. V lost 1 base to trimming and J lost 0 bases, with 13 bases between them. Per germline, CDR1 SGHTA and CDR2 FQGNSA. The chain is built from TRBV7-2 and TRBJ2-7, with D unclear. Sequenced: peripheral blood. The source of this sequence is a human donor in a cohort sampled during active COVID-19. DNA for the CDR3: TGTGCCAGCAGCTTAGACCTGATGGGCACCTCCTACGAGCAGTACTTC. The encoded protein is CASSLDLMGTSYEQYF.